This T cell receptor beta chain was captured by sequencing in a study of shared clonotypes between healthy human individuals. Partitioning of CD4+ cells yielded a CD45RA+ naive subset and a CD45RA-negative memory subset. Profiling relied on immunoSEQ multiplex PCR, and the TCRdb table lists in-frame clones only, not all of them. Of about 980,000 clones detected, 76% appear once; the ten largest clones hold about 1.5%. Notes on this clone: Its antigen is as yet unknown.

Overall study findings and caveats: Compared with clonotypes that all four donors shared, non-shared clonotypes had lower generation probabilities. Generally, estimated richness proved larger in naive subsets than it did in memory subsets.

Deletions cut 2 bases from V and 3 bases from J, with 18 bases between. The CDR3 runs to 16 residues. Germline values: CDR1 SGHRS, CDR2 YFSETQ. The clonotype comes from a man aged 18 to 29 in good health. This rearrangement joins TRBV5-1 to TRBJ2-7; TRBD2 might be the D (6 bases). Material: memory CD4+ T cells sorted from blood. Subset described: CD45RA-negative fraction. DNA of the CDR3: TGCGCCAGCAGCTTACAGCCCCCAGCGGGTTTCTACGAGCAGTACTTC. It translates to CASSLQPPAGFYEQYF. Using reference TRBV5-1 and TRBJ2-7 for the parts outside the CDR3, the full variable domain is KAGVTQTPRYLIKTRGQQVTLSCSPISGHRSVSWYQQTPGQGLQFLFEYFSETQRNKGNFPGRFSGRQFSNSRSEMNVSTLELGDSALYLCASSLQPPAGFYEQYFGPGTRLTVT.